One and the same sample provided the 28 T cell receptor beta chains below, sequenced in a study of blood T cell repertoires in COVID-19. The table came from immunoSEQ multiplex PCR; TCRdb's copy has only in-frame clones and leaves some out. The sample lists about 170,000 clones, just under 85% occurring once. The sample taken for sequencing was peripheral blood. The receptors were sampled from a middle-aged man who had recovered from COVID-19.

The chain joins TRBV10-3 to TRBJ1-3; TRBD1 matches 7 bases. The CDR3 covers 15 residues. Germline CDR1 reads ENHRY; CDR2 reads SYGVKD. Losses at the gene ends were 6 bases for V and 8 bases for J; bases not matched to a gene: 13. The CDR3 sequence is CAIRNVRDRGHTIYF. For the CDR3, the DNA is TGTGCCATCAGAAACGTCCGGGACAGAGGCCACACCATATATTTT.

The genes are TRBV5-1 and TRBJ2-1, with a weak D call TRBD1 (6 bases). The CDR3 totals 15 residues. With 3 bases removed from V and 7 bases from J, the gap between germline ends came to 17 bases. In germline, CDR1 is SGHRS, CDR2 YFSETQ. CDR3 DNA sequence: TGCGCCAGCAGCTGGACCCTGGACAGCCTAAATGAGCAGTTCTTC. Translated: CASSWTLDSLNEQFF.

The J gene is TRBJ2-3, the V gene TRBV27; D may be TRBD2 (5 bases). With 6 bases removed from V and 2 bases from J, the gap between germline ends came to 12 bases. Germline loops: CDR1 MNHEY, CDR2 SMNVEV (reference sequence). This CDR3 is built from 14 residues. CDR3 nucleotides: TGTGCCAGCAGCGGACTTGATTACACAGATACGCAGTATTTT. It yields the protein CASSGLDYTDTQYF.

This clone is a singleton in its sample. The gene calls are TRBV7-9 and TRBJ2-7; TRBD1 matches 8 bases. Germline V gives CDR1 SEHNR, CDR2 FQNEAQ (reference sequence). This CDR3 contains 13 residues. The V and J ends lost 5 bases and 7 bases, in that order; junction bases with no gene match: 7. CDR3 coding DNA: TGTGCCAGCAGCCCCGGTGACAGGGGTGAGCAGTACTTC. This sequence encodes CASSPGDRGEQYF.

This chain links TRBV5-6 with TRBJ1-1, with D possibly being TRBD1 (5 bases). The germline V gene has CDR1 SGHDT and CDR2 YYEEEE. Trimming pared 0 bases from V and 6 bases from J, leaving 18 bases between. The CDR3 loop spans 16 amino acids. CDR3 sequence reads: CASSLEDGRASPEAFF. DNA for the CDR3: TGTGCCAGCAGCTTGGAAGACGGCAGGGCGTCCCCTGAAGCTTTCTTT.

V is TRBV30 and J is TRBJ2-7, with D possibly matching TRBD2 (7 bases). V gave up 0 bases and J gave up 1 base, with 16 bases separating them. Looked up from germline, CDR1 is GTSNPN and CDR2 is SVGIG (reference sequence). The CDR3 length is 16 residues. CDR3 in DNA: TGTGCCTGGAGTGTACCGGGGGGCCTGTATTCCTACGAGCAGTACTTC. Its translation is CAWSVPGGLYSYEQYF. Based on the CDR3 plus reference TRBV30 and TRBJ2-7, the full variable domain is SQTIHQWPATLVQPVGSPLSLECTVEGTSNPNLYWYRQAAGRGLQLLFYSVGIGQISSEVPQNLSASRPQDRQFILSSKKLLLSDSGFYLCAWSVPGGLYSYEQYFGPGTRLTVT.

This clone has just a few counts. This CDR3 is CASSQEFVTGANYGYTF. As DNA, the CDR3 is TGTGCCAGCAGCCAAGAATTCGTGACAGGGGCTAACTATGGCTACACCTTC. The chain couples TRBV4-2 to TRBJ1-2, with 8 bases that match TRBD1. Germline trimming cut 0 bases from V and 0 bases from J; bases unmatched to any gene: 6. Germline V gives CDR1 LGHNA, CDR2 YNFKEQ. The CDR3 sequence is 17 residues long.

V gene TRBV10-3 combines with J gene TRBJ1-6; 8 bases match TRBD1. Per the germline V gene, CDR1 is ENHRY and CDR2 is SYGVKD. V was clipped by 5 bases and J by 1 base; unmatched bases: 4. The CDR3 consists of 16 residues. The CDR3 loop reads CAISPGQASYNSPLHF. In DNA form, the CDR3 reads TGTGCCATCAGTCCGGGACAGGCTTCCTATAATTCACCCCTCCACTTT.

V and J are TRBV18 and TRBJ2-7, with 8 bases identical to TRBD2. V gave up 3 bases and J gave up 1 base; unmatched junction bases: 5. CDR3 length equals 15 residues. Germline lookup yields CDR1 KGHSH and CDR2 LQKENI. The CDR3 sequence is CASSPSGRVSYEQYF. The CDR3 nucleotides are TGTGCCAGCTCACCTTCCGGGAGGGTGTCCTACGAGCAGTACTTC.

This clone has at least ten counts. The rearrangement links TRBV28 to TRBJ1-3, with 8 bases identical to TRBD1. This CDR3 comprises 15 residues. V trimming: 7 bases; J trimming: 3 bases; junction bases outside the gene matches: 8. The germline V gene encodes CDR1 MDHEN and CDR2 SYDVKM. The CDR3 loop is CASMLDRDIGNTIYF. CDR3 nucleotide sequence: TGTGCCAGCATGCTGGACAGGGATATTGGAAACACCATATATTTT.

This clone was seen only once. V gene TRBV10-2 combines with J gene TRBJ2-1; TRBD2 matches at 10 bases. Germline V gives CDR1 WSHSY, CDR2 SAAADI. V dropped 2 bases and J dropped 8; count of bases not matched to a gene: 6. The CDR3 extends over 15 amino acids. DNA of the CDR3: TGCGCCAGCAGTGAGCCGGCTAGCGGGAGCGATGAGCAGTTCTTC. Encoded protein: CASSEPASGSDEQFF.

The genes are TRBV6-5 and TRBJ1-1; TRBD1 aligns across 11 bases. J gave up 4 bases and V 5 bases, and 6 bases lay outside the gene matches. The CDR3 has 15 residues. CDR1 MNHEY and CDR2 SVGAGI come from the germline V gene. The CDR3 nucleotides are TGTGCCAGCAGTAGCCTGGACAGGGGGCTCACTGAAGCTTTCTTT. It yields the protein CASSSLDRGLTEAFF.

CDR3 bases: TGTGCCAGCAGCATTATTGGGGGGACGGGCGGCTACACCTTC. As protein: CASSIIGGTGGYTF. The chain recombines TRBV27 with TRBJ1-2; possible D gene TRBD1, 5 bases. Germline V gene sequence: CDR1 MNHEY, CDR2 SMNVEV (reference sequence). Trimming pared 6 bases from V and 8 bases from J, leaving 19 bases between. The CDR3 covers 14 residues.

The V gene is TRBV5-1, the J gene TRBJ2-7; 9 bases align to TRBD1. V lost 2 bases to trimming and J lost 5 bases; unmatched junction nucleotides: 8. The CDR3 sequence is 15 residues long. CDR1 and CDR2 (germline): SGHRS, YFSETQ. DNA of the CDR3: TGCGCCAGCAGCTTTGCGGGACAGGGTAACAACGAGCAGTACTTC. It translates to CASSFAGQGNNEQYF.

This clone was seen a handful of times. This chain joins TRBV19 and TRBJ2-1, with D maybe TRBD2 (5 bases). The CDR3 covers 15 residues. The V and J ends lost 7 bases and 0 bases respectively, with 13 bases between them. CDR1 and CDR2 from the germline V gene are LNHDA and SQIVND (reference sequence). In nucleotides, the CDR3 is TGTGCCAGTACCCCCCGGGATAGCTCCTACAATGAGCAGTTCTTC. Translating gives CASTPRDSSYNEQFF.

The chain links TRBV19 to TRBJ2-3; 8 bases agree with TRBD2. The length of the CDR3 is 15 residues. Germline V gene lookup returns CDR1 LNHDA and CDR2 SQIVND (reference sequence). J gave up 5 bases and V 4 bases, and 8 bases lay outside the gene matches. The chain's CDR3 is CASSKAAGVRDTQYF. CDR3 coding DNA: TGTGCCAGTAGTAAGGCAGCGGGGGTCCGAGATACGCAGTATTTT.

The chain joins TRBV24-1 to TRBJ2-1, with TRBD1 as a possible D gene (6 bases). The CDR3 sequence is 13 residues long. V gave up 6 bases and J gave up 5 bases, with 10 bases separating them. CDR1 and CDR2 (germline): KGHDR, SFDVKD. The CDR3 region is CATSSGQDNEQFF. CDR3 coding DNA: TGTGCCACCAGTTCGGGACAAGACAATGAGCAGTTCTTC.

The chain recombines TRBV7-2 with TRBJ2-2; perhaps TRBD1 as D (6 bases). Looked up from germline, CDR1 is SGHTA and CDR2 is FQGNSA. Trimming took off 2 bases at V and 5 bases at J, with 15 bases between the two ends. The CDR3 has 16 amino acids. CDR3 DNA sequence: TGTGCCAGCAGCTTATTAGGGGGTCGAAGGACCGGGGAGCTGTTTTTT. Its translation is CASSLLGGRRTGELFF.

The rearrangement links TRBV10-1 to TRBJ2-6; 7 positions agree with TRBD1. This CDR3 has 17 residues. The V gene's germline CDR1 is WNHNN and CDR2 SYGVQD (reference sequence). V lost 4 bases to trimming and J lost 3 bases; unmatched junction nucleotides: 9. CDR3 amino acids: CASSAGQILDGANVLTF. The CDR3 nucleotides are TGCGCCAGCAGTGCGGGACAGATATTGGATGGGGCCAACGTCCTGACTTTC.

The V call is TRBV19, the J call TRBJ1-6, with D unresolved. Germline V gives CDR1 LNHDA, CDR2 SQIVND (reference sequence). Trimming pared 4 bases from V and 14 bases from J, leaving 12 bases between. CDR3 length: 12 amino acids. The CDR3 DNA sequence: TGTGCCAGTAGTACGGAGGCCTCGGCCCTCCACTTT. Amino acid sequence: CASSTEASALHF.

The CDR3 DNA reads as TGTGCCAGCAGCTTAACAGGGATTAGCACAGATACGCAGTATTTT. It translates to CASSLTGISTDTQYF. The chain links TRBV7-9 to TRBJ2-3; the D gene is possibly TRBD1 (6 bases). There are 15 residues in the CDR3. V lost 2 bases and J lost 0, with 9 bases in between. Germline CDR1 and CDR2: SEHNR and FQNEAQ (reference sequence). Full variable domain (outside the CDR3, taken from reference TRBV7-9 and TRBJ2-3): DTGVSQNPRHKITKRGQNVTFRCDPISEHNRLYWYRQTLGQGPEFLTYFQNEAQLEKSRLLSDRFSAERPKGSFSTLEIQRTEQGDSAMYLCASSLTGISTDTQYFGPGTRLTVL.

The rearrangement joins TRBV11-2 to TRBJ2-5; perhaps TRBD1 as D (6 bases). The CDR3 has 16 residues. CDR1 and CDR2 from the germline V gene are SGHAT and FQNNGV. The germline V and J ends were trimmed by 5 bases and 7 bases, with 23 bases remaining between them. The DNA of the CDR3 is TGTGCCAGCAGCGCTAGCTCCGGGACACCTGGTGGGACCCAGTACTTC. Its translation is CASSASSGTPGGTQYF. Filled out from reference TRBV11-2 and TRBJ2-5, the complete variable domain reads EAGVAQSPRYKIIEKRQSVAFWCNPISGHATLYWYQQILGQGPKLLIQFQNNGVVDDSQLPKDRFSAERLKGVDSTLKIQPAKLEDSAVYLCASSASSGTPGGTQYFGPGTRLLVL.

CDR3 nucleotide sequence: TGTGCCAGCAGTCGGGACAGCTCCTACAATGAGCAGTTCTTC. Protein: CASSRDSSYNEQFF. The V call is TRBV27, the J call TRBJ2-1, with TRBD1 matching over 7 bases. The CDR3 has 14 residues. The germline CDR1 and CDR2 sequences are MNHEY and SMNVEV (reference sequence). The V and J ends lost 5 bases and 0 bases, in that order; junction bases with no gene match: 1.

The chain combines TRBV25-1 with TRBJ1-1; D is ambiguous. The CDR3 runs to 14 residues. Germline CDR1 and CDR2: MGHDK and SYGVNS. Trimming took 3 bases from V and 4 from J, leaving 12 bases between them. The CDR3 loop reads CASSDNEGGTEAFF. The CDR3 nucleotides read TGTGCCAGCAGTGATAACGAGGGTGGCACTGAAGCTTTCTTT.

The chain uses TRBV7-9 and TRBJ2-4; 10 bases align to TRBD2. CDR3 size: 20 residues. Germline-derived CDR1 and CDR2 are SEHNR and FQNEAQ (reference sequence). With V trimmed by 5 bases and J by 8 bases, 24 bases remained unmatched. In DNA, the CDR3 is TGTGCCAGCAGCCGGGCTCGGGGGGCAGAGCGGGAGGGCCGATATGACATTCAGTACTTC. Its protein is CASSRARGAEREGRYDIQYF. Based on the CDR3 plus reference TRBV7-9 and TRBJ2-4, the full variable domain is DTGVSQNPRHKITKRGQNVTFRCDPISEHNRLYWYRQTLGQGPEFLTYFQNEAQLEKSRLLSDRFSAERPKGSFSTLEIQRTEQGDSAMYLCASSRARGAEREGRYDIQYFGAGTRLSVL.

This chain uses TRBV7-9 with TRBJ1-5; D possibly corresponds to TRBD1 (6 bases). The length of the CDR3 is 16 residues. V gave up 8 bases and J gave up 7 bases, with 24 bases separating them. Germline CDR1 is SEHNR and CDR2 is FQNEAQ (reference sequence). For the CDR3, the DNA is TGTGCCAGCTCCCTCGCAGGGGCAGGGGAACCCCAGCCCCAGCATTTT. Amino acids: CASSLAGAGEPQPQHF.

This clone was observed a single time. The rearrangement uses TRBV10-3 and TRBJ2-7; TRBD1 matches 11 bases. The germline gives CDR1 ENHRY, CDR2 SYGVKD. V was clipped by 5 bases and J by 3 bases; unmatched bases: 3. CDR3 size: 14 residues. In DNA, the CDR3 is TGTGCCATCAGTAAGGGGACAGGGGGCTACGAGCAGTACTTC. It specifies CAISKGTGGYEQYF.

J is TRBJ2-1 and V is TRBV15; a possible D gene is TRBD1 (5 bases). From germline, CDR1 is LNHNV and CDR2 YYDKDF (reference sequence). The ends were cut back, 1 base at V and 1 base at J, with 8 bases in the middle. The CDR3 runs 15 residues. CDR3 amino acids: CATSRVRQSYNEQFF. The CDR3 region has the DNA TGTGCCACCAGCAGAGTAAGACAGTCCTACAATGAGCAGTTCTTC.